One sample yielded the 3 T cell receptor beta chains listed below, sequenced in a study of blood T cell repertoires in COVID-19. TCRdb's copy holds only in-frame clones and misses some; the assay was immunoSEQ multiplex PCR. The table shows about 17,000 clones, with more than 75% occurring only once. The material sequenced was peripheral blood. All receptors derive from a man in his 60s with active or convalescent COVID-19.

The CDR3 spells CASSPASGGRGEQFF. In DNA, the CDR3 is TGTGCCAGCAGTCCGGCTAGCGGGGGGCGTGGTGAGCAGTTCTTC. The V call is TRBV2, the J call TRBJ2-1, with 11 bases aligning to TRBD2. V dropped 5 bases and J dropped 9; count of bases not matched to a gene: 9. Germline lookup yields CDR1 SNHLY and CDR2 FYNNEI. The CDR3 consists of 15 residues.

This chain joins TRBV15 and TRBJ2-1, with 8 bases matching TRBD2. After removal of 2 bases from V and 3 bases from J, the junction contained 6 bases not matched to a gene. The CDR3 length is 16 residues. Germline loops: CDR1 LNHNV, CDR2 YYDKDF (reference sequence). This CDR3 is CATSRSRRGDYNEQFF. CDR3 DNA: TGTGCCACCAGCAGATCTAGGCGGGGGGACTACAATGAGCAGTTCTTC.

V gene TRBV7-9 combines with J gene TRBJ2-7; 10 positions match TRBD2. This CDR3 has 15 residues. The junction had 11 bases not matched to a gene; V was cut back by 5 bases and J by 7 bases. Germline V gene sequence: CDR1 SEHNR, CDR2 FQNEAQ (reference sequence). CDR3 coding DNA: TGTGCCAGCAGCCCGGGACTAGCGACTTTGAGTGAGCAGTACTTC. It translates to CASSPGLATLSEQYF. The variable domain in full, completed from reference TRBV7-9 and TRBJ2-7, reads DTGVSQNPRHKITKRGQNVTFRCDPISEHNRLYWYRQTLGQGPEFLTYFQNEAQLEKSRLLSDRFSAERPKGSFSTLEIQRTEQGDSAMYLCASSPGLATLSEQYFGPGTRLTVT.